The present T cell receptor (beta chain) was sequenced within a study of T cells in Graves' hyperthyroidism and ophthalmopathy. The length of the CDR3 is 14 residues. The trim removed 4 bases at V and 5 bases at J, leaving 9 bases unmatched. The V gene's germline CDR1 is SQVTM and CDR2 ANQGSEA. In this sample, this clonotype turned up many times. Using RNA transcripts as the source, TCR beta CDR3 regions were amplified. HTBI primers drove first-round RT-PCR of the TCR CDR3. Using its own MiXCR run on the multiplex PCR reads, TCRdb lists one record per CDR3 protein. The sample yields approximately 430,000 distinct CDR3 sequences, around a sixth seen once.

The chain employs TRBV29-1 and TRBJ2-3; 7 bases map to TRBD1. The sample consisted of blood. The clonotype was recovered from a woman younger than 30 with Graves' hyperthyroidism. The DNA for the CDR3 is TGCAGCGTTGGAGATCAGGGGGTGGGAGATACGCAGTATTTT. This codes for CSVGDQGVGDTQYF.